The table lists the clone carrying this T cell receptor beta chain with a few counts. Antigen unknown. The sample comes from a study of cytomegalovirus exposure and HLA in healthy donors. The wider study: Earlier findings included roughly 100 million unique TCR beta sequences obtained from 180 million or so T cells.

PCR was performed using 60 Vbeta and 13 Jbeta primers. TCRdb's table, derived via immunoSEQ multiplex PCR, lists solely in-frame clones and lacks some. The sample yields 150,000 or so clones, 65% to 85% seen once. Findings and caveats of the study: In a later analysis, most CMV-associated TCR beta chains appeared HLA-restricted. Reports indicate that TCR beta sequences accurately predicted the HLA-A and HLA-B alleles of most subjects. The presence/absence work took it that sequencing depth was about the same across donors.

Germline CDR1 reads SGHRS; CDR2 reads YFSETQ. CDR3 size: 14 residues. With 4 bases clipped from V and 6 bases from J, the junction kept 6 bases outside the gene matches. The specimen sequenced was PBMCs. This chain connects TRBV5-1 to TRBJ2-7; 11 nucleotides agree with TRBD2. The TCR originated in a woman aged 45-60 years in good health and CMV-seropositive. CDR3 DNA: TGCGCCAGCAGCCCTACTAGCGGGAGCTTCGAGCAGTACTTC. Translated, it gives CASSPTSGSFEQYF.